Shown below are 22 T cell receptor beta chains from a single sample sequenced in a study of technical replicates of blood from a handful of donors. Using immunoSEQ multiplex PCR, the repertoire was profiled, and TCRdb retains in-frame clones only, with some absent. Here the sample spans fewer than 60,000 clones, 80% to 95% being singletons. Specimen: PBMCs. Receptors were obtained from a human donor in good health. Some clones in this sample may be carry-over from other donors' samples.

The chain employs TRBV5-8 and TRBJ2-7; 7 nucleotides align to TRBD1. The germline gives CDR1 SGHTS, CDR2 YDEGEE. The CDR3 is 15 residues long. After removal of 3 bases from V and 6 bases from J, the junction contained 12 bases not matched to a gene. CDR3 sequence (DNA): TGTGCCAGCAGCTCGGGACAGAACTGGCAACGCGAGCAGTACTTC. Translation: CASSSGQNWQREQYF.

The chain links TRBV29-1 to TRBJ2-1; 7 nucleotides align to TRBD1. J lost 0 bases, V lost 5 bases, and 4 bases had no gene match. The germline V gene encodes CDR1 SQVTM and CDR2 ANQGSEA. CDR3 length equals 14 residues. The CDR3 region has the DNA TGCAGCGTTACGGGACAGATCTCCTACAATGAGCAGTTCTTC. Translation: CSVTGQISYNEQFF.

The V gene is TRBV7-2, the J gene TRBJ2-3; 14 bases are shared with TRBD2. The CDR3 covers 17 residues. The V gene's germline CDR1 is SGHTA and CDR2 FQGNSA. Trimming removed 5 bases from V and 5 bases from J; junction bases left unmatched: 9. The CDR3 DNA reads as TGTGCCAGCAGCCCACGACTAGCGGGAGGGAAGATAGATACGCAGTATTTT. Translation gives CASSPRLAGGKIDTQYF.

V is TRBV19 and J is TRBJ2-3, with 9 bases aligning to TRBD2. The CDR3 consists of 16 residues. V dropped 9 bases and J dropped 2; count of bases not matched to a gene: 12. Germline V gene lookup returns CDR1 LNHDA and CDR2 SQIVND (reference sequence). CDR3: CASSEEGGGVTDTQYF. The CDR3 DNA follows: TGTGCCAGCAGCGAAGAGGGCGGGGGGGTCACAGATACGCAGTATTTT.

CDR3 DNA: TGTGCCAGCAGCGCGGGCCAGGGGGTAAGGTACGAGCAGTACTTC. It codes for CASSAGQGVRYEQYF. The chain employs TRBV5-6 and TRBJ2-7; TRBD1 aligns across 7 bases. CDR3 length equals 15 residues. CDR1 SGHDT and CDR2 YYEEEE come from the germline V gene. J gave up 4 bases and V 4 bases, and 11 bases lay outside the gene matches.

The chain links TRBV6-4 to TRBJ1-1; 9 bases agree with TRBD1. The germline CDR1 and CDR2 sequences are MRHNA and SNTAGT. V was pared by 4 bases and J by 4 bases, with 1 base of the junction left unmatched. The CDR3 is 13 amino acids. The CDR3 protein is CASSATGGTEAFF. The DNA of the CDR3 is TGTGCCAGCAGTGCGACAGGGGGCACTGAAGCTTTCTTT.

The chain links TRBV28 to TRBJ2-1, with TRBD2 identical over 8 bases. The CDR3 is 16 residues long. Germline V gene sequence: CDR1 MDHEN, CDR2 SYDVKM. Trimming removed 5 bases from V and 6 bases from J; junction bases left unmatched: 12. CDR3 nucleotides: TGTGCCAGCAGTCCGCCCCCCAGCGGGAGTGGCAATGAGCAGTTCTTC. Protein sequence: CASSPPPSGSGNEQFF.

The gene calls are TRBV29-1 and TRBJ2-7; D ambiguous. V lost 6 bases to trimming and J lost 3 bases, with 9 bases between them. In germline, CDR1 is SQVTM, CDR2 ANQGSEA. The CDR3 loop spans 11 amino acids. CDR3 DNA: TGCAGCGTGCGGCAGCACTACGAGCAGTACTTC. Translated: CSVRQHYEQYF.

The chain uses TRBV2 and TRBJ2-3; D might be TRBD2 (7 bases). Trimming took off 6 bases at V and 0 bases at J, with 19 bases between the two ends. In germline, CDR1 is SNHLY, CDR2 FYNNEI. The CDR3 has 17 amino acids. This CDR3 is CASRRGGTLTSTDTQYF. The CDR3 DNA reads as TGTGCCAGCAGGAGGGGAGGGACACTAACAAGCACAGATACGCAGTATTTT.

The J gene is TRBJ2-5, the V gene TRBV7-2; D unclear. Germline V gene sequence: CDR1 SGHTA, CDR2 FQGNSA. V dropped 5 bases and J dropped 7 bases, with 17 bases sitting between them. This CDR3 has 14 residues. The CDR3 spells CASSPGGSIWTQYF. The CDR3 DNA reads as TGTGCCAGCAGCCCGGGTGGGTCTATATGGACCCAGTACTTC.

CDR3 in DNA: TGCGCCAGCAGCCATGTCTTCAGGGGGCGCAAGGGCGAAGCTTTCTTT. Translating it yields CASSHVFRGRKGEAFF. The genes are TRBV4-3 and TRBJ1-1; TRBD1 agrees at 8 bases. Germline V gives CDR1 LGHNA, CDR2 YSLEER. The CDR3 sequence is 16 residues long. After removal of 3 bases from V and 8 bases from J, the junction contained 14 bases not matched to a gene.

The chain uses TRBV7-9 and TRBJ2-7; no reliable D call. V gave up 6 bases and J gave up 0 bases, with 15 bases separating them. The germline gives CDR1 SEHNR, CDR2 FQNEAQ (reference sequence). CDR3 length: 15 amino acids. The DNA for the CDR3 is TGTGCCAGCAGTGCAGGCAGGATCGGCTCCTACGAGCAGTACTTC. Translating it yields CASSAGRIGSYEQYF.

This clone occurred once. The V and J genes are TRBV5-4 and TRBJ2-3; no firm D call. V lost 2 bases and J 5 bases, leaving 9 bases between the germline ends. The germline CDR1 and CDR2 sequences are SGHNT and YYREEE (reference sequence). The CDR3 length is 13 residues. The CDR3 sequence is CASSFGERDTQYF. In nucleotides, the CDR3 is TGTGCCAGCAGCTTCGGCGAGCGAGATACGCAGTATTTT.

The rearrangement joins TRBV5-1 to TRBJ2-5; TRBD2 matches at 9 bases. Germline CDR1 is SGHRS and CDR2 is YFSETQ. CDR3 length equals 15 residues. J was trimmed by 4 bases and V by 5 bases; bases with no gene match: 9. In DNA form, the CDR3 reads TGCGCCAGCAGTGGTAGCGGGAGCAGAGGAGAGACCCAGTACTTC. Translating it yields CASSGSGSRGETQYF.

This rearrangement joins TRBV10-3 to TRBJ1-2, with TRBD1 matching 10 bases. Losses at the gene ends were 8 bases for V and 5 bases for J; bases not matched to a gene: 5. The CDR3 consists of 13 residues. Germline CDR1 ENHRY, CDR2 SYGVKD. The CDR3 here is CAIRTGGEYGYTF. The CDR3 DNA is TGTGCCATCCGGACAGGGGGAGAATATGGCTACACCTTC.

This clone appeared once. The V call is TRBV27, the J call TRBJ2-3, with 12 bases lining up with TRBD2. The CDR3 runs 17 residues. V gave up 0 bases and J gave up 5 bases; unmatched junction bases: 6. The germline CDR1 and CDR2 sequences are MNHEY and SMNVEV (reference sequence). This CDR3 is CASSLSLAGGPQDTQYF. The CDR3 DNA reads TGTGCCAGCAGTTTATCCCTAGCGGGGGGGCCCCAAGATACGCAGTATTTT.

The CDR3 DNA follows: TGTGCCAGCAGCTCCTATAGCGGTCCGACCTACGAGCAGTACTTC. It specifies CASSSYSGPTYEQYF. The V call is TRBV7-3, the J call TRBJ2-7; D is perhaps TRBD2 (6 bases). This CDR3 is 15 amino acids long. V was cut by 4 bases and J by 2 bases, with 15 bases left in between. From germline, CDR1 is SGHTA and CDR2 FQGTGA.

The J gene is TRBJ2-1, the V gene TRBV6-4; 10 bases agree with TRBD1. The V and J ends lost 5 bases and 7 bases, in that order; junction bases with no gene match: 8. The CDR3 has 15 residues. Germline V gene data show CDR1 as MRHNA and CDR2 as SNTAGT. The CDR3 bases are TGTGCCAGCAGTCCGGGGACAGGGGAATGGAATGAGCAGTTCTTC. Protein product: CASSPGTGEWNEQFF.

This chain uses TRBV7-2 with TRBJ1-1; 8 bases are a match to TRBD1. J was trimmed by 5 bases and V by 5 bases; bases with no gene match: 10. Germline V gene data show CDR1 as SGHTA and CDR2 as FQGNSA. The CDR3 is 15 amino acids. CDR3 region: CASSIVGQGLTEAFF. As DNA, the CDR3 is TGTGCCAGCAGCATCGTAGGACAGGGTCTAACTGAAGCTTTCTTT.

CDR3 nucleotide sequence: TGTGCCAGCAGTGCCCTAGCGGGGGGTTATGGCAATGAGCAGTTCTTC. Protein product: CASSALAGGYGNEQFF. The rearrangement joins TRBV27 to TRBJ2-1; 11 bases line up with TRBD2. Trimming at V came to 5 bases and at J to 6 bases, leaving 9 bases not matched to a gene. The CDR3 spans 16 residues. The germline V gene has CDR1 MNHEY and CDR2 SMNVEV (reference sequence).

CDR3 bases: TGTGCCAGCAAACTTAGGGGGGGAGTCCACGAGCAGTACTTC. As protein: CASKLRGGVHEQYF. The rearrangement joins TRBV28 to TRBJ2-7, with a weak D call TRBD2 (7 bases). V lost 7 bases and J lost 5, with 18 bases in between. The CDR3 loop spans 14 amino acids. CDR1 MDHEN and CDR2 SYDVKM come from the germline V gene.

V and J are TRBV4-1 and TRBJ2-5; TRBD1 aligns across 8 bases. After removal of 5 bases from V and 3 bases from J, the junction contained 2 bases not matched to a gene. The CDR3 totals 13 residues. The germline V gene has CDR1 MGHRA and CDR2 YSYEKL. CDR3 in amino acids: CASSRTGKETQYF. The CDR3 region has the DNA TGCGCCAGCAGCAGGACAGGGAAAGAGACCCAGTACTTC.